The subject of this entry is one T cell receptor (beta chain). Using immunoSEQ multiplex PCR, the repertoire was profiled, and TCRdb retains in-frame clones only, with some absent. This table has tens of thousands of clones, more than 70% appearing once. Per the germline V gene, CDR1 is SEHNR and CDR2 is FQNEAQ (reference sequence). The CDR3 spans 16 residues. J gave up 0 bases and V 3 bases, and 8 bases lay outside the gene matches. This specimen comes from a study of blood T cell repertoires in COVID-19. Study information: The samples span acute and convalescent COVID-19 from the United States, Italy and Spain. Sample material is recorded as cDNA or gDNA derived from T cells, B-cell-depleted T cells, or PBMCs.

The chain carries TRBV7-9 and TRBJ2-7; 7 bases are shared with TRBD2. Sequences were obtained from peripheral blood. The clonotype comes from a man aged 70 or older with acute or convalescent COVID-19. The CDR3 bases are TGTGCCAGCAGCTTTTCTGGGGGGGGACTCTCCTACGAGCAGTACTTC. Amino acids: CASSFSGGGLSYEQYF.